Following are 8 T cell receptor beta chains from one sample sequenced in a study of cytomegalovirus exposure and HLA in healthy donors. Primers included in the PCR were 60 Vbeta and 13 Jbeta primers. Generated by immunoSEQ multiplex PCR, the TCRdb table keeps only in-frame clones and is missing some. The table has about 180,000 clones, roughly 84% seen once. Sequenced material: PBMCs. The receptors shown here come from a boy aged 2 to 10 in good health and CMV-seronegative.

This clone was seen just once. The V call is TRBV5-1, the J call TRBJ2-1; TRBD2 is a possible D gene (5 bases). The CDR3 has 15 residues. V shed 1 base and J shed 11 bases, with 19 bases lying between them. Germline V gene data show CDR1 as SGHRS and CDR2 as YFSETQ. CDR3 loop: CASSLSPQGEGKQFF. Here the CDR3 DNA reads TGCGCCAGCAGCTTGAGCCCTCAAGGTGAGGGTAAGCAGTTCTTC.

CDR3 region: CASSQATSGRAGGELFF. The DNA for the CDR3 is TGTGCCAGCAGCCAAGCTACTAGCGGGAGGGCCGGCGGGGAGCTGTTTTTT. V is TRBV4-2 and J is TRBJ2-2; 13 bases are shared with TRBD2. With V trimmed by 1 base and J by 7 bases, 6 bases remained unmatched. The germline CDR1 and CDR2 sequences are LGHNA and YNFKEQ. The CDR3 contains 17 residues.

There are a few counts of this clone. This chain links TRBV10-3 with TRBJ2-7; TRBD2 matches at 12 bases. This CDR3 is 14 amino acids long. Looked up from germline, CDR1 is ENHRY and CDR2 is SYGVKD. The trim removed 5 bases at V and 5 bases at J, leaving 4 bases unmatched. The CDR3 loop reads CAISSRLAGDEQYF. CDR3 DNA: TGTGCCATCAGTTCCAGACTAGCGGGAGACGAGCAGTACTTC.

The chain carries TRBV6-6 and TRBJ2-7; D may be TRBD1 (6 bases). V was trimmed by 4 bases and J by 3 bases, leaving 10 bases between them. The CDR3 loop spans 13 amino acids. Germline CDR1 is MNHNY and CDR2 is SVGAGI (reference sequence). CDR3 region: CASSFRDNYEQYF. The CDR3 nucleotides are TGTGCCAGCAGTTTCCGGGACAACTACGAGCAGTACTTC.

The chain recombines TRBV5-1 with TRBJ2-7; TRBD2 might be the D (6 bases). This CDR3 spans 15 amino acids. Trimming shortened V by 1 base and J by 5 bases, and 16 bases separated the two germline ends. Germline V CDR1 and CDR2: SGHRS, YFSETQ. CDR3 protein: CASSLLPGLTHEQYF. In DNA, the CDR3 is TGCGCCAGCAGCTTGCTTCCTGGACTAACCCACGAGCAGTACTTC.

The chain uses TRBV7-2 and TRBJ2-3, with D possibly being TRBD1 (6 bases). The V and J ends lost 7 bases and 3 bases respectively, with 14 bases between them. The CDR3 is 14 residues long. Per the germline V gene, CDR1 is SGHTA and CDR2 is FQGNSA. CDR3 coding DNA: TGTGCCAGCACCAAGCGGCAGGGGACAGATACGCAGTATTTT. Its protein product is CASTKRQGTDTQYF. The complete variable domain, with remaining parts taken from reference TRBV7-2 and TRBJ2-3, reads GAGVSQSPSNKVTEKGKDVELRCDPISGHTALYWYRQSLGQGLEFLIYFQGNSAPDKSGLPSDRFSAERTGGSVSTLTIQRTQQEDSAVYLCASTKRQGTDTQYFGPGTRLTVL.

The chain couples TRBV7-6 to TRBJ2-1; TRBD2 might be the D (5 bases). V was shortened by 5 bases and J by 0 bases, with 17 bases between the two germline ends. Germline V lookup: CDR1 SGHVS, CDR2 FNYEAQ. This CDR3 is 17 amino acids long. The chain's CDR3 is CASSDAGLVLSYNEQFF. CDR3 in DNA: TGTGCCAGCAGCGACGCCGGACTTGTCCTCTCCTACAATGAGCAGTTCTTC.

The chain links TRBV25-1 to TRBJ2-1; 8 nucleotides align to TRBD1. CDR3 length: 15 amino acids. Per germline, CDR1 MGHDK and CDR2 SYGVNS. Trimming took 6 bases from V and 2 from J; bases not matched to a gene: 6. The CDR3 spells CASSPGGDPYNEQFF. CDR3 sequence (DNA): TGTGCCAGCAGCCCAGGGGGCGACCCCTACAATGAGCAGTTCTTC.